This TCR beta chain was documented in a study of blood T cell repertoires in COVID-19. Cohorts were based on clinical histories the participants reported. Two negative PCRs, clearance, or symptom resolution were required of recovered Cohort 3 donors. Per the original data handling: Amplification of reference gene primers provided the estimated nucleated cell counts. Assay used: immunoSEQ multiplex PCR; TCRdb lists only in-frame clones, some missing. For V, J and clone size, that table is used; D and trimming come from the DNA. Of around 230,000 clones in the sample, about 85% were seen once. The CDR3 spans 15 residues. The V gene lost 4 bases and the J gene lost 4 bases, with 15 bases spanning the gap. Germline V gene sequence: CDR1 LGHNA, CDR2 YSLEER.

This TCR derives from a woman in her thirties who had recovered from COVID-19. This sequence joins TRBV4-3 and TRBJ2-3; TRBD1 might be the D (6 bases). The sample comprised PBMCs or T cells enriched from blood (not recorded which). The CDR3 loop reads CASSLLQGGSDTQYF. The CDR3 coding sequence is TGCGCCAGCAGCCTCTTACAGGGTGGATCAGATACGCAGTATTTT.